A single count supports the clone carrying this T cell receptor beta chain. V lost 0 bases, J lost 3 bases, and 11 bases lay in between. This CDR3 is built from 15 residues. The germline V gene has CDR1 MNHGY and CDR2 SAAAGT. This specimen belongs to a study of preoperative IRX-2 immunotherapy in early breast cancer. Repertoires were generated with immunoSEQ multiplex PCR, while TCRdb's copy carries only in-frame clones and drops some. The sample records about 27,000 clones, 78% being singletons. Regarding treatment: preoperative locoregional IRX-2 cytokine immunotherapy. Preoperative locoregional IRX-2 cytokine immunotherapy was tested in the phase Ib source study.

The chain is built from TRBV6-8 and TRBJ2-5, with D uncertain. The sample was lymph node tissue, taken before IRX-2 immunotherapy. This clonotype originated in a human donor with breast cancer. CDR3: CASSYSRQPEETQYF. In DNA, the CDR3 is TGTGCCAGCAGTTACTCGAGGCAGCCTGAAGAGACCCAGTACTTC.